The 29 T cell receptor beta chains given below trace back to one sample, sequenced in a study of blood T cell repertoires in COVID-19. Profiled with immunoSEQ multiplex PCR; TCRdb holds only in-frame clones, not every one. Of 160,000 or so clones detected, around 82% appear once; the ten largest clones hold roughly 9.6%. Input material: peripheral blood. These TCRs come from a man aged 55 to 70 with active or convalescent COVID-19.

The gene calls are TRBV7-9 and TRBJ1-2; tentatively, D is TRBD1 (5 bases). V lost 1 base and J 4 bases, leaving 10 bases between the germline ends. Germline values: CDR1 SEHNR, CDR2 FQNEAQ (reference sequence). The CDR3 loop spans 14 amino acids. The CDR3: CASSLGQGTYGYTF. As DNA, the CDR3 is TGTGCCAGCAGCTTAGGGCAGGGTACCTATGGCTACACCTTC.

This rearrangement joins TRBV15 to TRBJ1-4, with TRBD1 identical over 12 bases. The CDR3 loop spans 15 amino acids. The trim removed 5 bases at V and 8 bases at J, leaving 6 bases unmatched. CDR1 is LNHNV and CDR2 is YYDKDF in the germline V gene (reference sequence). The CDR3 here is CATSWGDRGQEKLFF. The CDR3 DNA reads TGTGCCACCAGCTGGGGGGACAGGGGGCAAGAAAAACTGTTTTTT.

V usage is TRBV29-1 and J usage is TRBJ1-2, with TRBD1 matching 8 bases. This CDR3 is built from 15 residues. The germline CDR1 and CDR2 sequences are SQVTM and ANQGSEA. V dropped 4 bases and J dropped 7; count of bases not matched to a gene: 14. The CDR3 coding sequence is TGCAGCGTTGGGACTTTGACAGGGGACGCGGGTGGCTACACCTTC. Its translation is CSVGTLTGDAGGYTF.

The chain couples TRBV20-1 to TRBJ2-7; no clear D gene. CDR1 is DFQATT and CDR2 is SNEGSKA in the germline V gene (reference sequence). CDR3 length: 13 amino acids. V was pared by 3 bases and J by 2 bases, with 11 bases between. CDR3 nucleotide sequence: TGCAGTGCTAGTGGAGCTACCACCTACGAGCAGTACTTC. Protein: CSASGATTYEQYF.

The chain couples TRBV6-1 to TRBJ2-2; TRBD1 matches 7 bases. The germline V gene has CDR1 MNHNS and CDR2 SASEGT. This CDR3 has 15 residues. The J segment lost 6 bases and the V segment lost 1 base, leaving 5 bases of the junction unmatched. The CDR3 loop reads CASSEVAGGPGELFF. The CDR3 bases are TGTGCCAGCAGTGAAGTGGCAGGGGGTCCCGGGGAGCTGTTTTTT.

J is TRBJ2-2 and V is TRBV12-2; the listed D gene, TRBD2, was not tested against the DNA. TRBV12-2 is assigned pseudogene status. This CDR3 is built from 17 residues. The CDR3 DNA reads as TGTGCAAGTCGCCCGACGGCTCTAGCGGAGAACACCGGGGAGCTGTTTTTT. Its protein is CASRPTALAENTGELFF.

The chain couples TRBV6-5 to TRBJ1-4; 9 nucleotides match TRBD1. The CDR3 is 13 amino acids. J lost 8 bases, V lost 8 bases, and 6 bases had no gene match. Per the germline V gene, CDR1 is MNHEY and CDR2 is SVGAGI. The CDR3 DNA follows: TGTGCCAGCGTAGGGACAGGGAGAGAAAAACTGTTTTTT. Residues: CASVGTGREKLFF.

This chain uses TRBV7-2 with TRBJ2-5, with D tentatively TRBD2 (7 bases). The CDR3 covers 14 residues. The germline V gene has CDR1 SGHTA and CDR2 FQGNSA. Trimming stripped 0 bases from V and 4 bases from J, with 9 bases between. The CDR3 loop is CASSLAGGGETQYF. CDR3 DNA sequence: TGTGCCAGCAGCTTAGCAGGGGGGGGAGAGACCCAGTACTTC.

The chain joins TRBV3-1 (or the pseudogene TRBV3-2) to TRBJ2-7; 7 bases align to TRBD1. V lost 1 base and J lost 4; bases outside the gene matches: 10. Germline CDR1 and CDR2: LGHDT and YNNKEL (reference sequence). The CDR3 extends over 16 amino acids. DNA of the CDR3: TGTGCCAGCAGCCAAGGTTTGGCCGGCAGGGGGTACGAGCAGTACTTC. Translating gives CASSQGLAGRGYEQYF.

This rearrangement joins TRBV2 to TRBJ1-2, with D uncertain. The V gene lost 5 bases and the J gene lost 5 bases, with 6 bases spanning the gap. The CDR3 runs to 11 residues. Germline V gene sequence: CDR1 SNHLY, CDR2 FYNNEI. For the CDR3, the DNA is TGTGCCAGCAGTCTCGAGTATGGCTACACCTTC. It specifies CASSLEYGYTF. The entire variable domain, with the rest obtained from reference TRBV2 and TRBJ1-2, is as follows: EPEVTQTPSHQVTQMGQEVILRCVPISNHLYFYWYRQILGQKVEFLVSFYNNEISEKSEIFDDQFSVERPDGSNFTLKIRSTKLEDSAMYFCASSLEYGYTFGSGTRLTVV.

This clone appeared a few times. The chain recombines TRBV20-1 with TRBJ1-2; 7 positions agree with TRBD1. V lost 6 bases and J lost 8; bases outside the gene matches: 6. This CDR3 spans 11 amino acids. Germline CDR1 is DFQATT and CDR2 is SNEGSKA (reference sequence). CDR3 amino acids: CSAKQGSGYTF. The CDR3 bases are TGCAGTGCAAAACAGGGGTCAGGCTACACCTTC.

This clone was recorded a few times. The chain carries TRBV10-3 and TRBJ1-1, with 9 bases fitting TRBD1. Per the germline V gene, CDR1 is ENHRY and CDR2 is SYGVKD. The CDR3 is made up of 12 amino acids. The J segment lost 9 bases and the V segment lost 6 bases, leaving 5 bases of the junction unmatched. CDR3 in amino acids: CAISRTGEKAFF. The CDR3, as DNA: TGTGCCATCAGCCGGACAGGGGAAAAAGCTTTCTTT.

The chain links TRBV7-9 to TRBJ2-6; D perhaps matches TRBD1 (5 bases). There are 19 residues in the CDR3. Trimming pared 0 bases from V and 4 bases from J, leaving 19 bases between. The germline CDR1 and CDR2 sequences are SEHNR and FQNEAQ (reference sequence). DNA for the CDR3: TGTGCCAGCAGCTTAGCGTATTCGGGCAGGGTCTCGGGGGCCAACGTCCTGACTTTC. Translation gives CASSLAYSGRVSGANVLTF.

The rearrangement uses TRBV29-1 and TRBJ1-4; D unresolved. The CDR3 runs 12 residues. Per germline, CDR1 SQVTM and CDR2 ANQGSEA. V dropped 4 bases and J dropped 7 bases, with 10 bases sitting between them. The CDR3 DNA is TGCAGCGTTGGGGTGACAAGTGAAAAACTGTTTTTT. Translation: CSVGVTSEKLFF.

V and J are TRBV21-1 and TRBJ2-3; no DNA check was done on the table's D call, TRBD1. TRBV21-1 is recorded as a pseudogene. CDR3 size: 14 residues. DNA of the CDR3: TGTGCCAGCAGCGTACAGGGCCCCACAGATACGCAGTATTTT. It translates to CASSVQGPTDTQYF.

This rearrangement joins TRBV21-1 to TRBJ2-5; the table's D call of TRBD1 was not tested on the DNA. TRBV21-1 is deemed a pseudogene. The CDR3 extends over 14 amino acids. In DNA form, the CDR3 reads TGTGCCAGCAGTCCAACTACAGGTGAGGAGACCCAGTACTTC. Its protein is CASSPTTGEETQYF.

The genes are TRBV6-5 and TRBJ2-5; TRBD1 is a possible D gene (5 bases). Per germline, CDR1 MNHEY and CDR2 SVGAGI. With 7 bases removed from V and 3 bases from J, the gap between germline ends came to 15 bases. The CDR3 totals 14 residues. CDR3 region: CASNLGHDKETQYF. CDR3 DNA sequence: TGTGCCAGCAACCTTGGACATGACAAAGAGACCCAGTACTTC.

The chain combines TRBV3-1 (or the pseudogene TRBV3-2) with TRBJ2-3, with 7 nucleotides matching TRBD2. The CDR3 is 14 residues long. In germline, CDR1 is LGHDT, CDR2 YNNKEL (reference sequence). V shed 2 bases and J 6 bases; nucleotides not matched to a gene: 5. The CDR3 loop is CASSQLGRFDTQYF. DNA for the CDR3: TGTGCCAGCAGCCAACTCGGGAGGTTCGATACGCAGTATTTT.

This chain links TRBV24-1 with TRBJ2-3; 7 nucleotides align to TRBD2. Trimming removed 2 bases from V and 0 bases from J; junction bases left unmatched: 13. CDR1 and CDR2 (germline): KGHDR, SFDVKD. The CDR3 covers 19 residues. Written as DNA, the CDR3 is TGTGCCACCAGTGATTCCGGCGGAGAAAGCGGGGAAAGCACAGATACGCAGTATTTT. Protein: CATSDSGGESGESTDTQYF.

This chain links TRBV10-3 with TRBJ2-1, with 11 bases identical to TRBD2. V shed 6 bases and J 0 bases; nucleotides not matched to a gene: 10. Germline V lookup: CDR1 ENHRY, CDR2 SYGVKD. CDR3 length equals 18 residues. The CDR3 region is CAISRTSGSSGSYNEQFF. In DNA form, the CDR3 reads TGTGCCATCAGCCGAACTAGCGGGAGTTCGGGCTCCTACAATGAGCAGTTCTTC.

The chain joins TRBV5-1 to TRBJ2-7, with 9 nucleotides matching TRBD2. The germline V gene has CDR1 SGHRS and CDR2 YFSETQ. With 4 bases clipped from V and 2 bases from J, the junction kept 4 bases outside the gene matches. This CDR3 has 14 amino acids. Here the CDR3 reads CASSVTSGAYEQYF. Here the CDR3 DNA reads TGCGCCAGCAGCGTGACTAGCGGAGCCTACGAGCAGTACTTC.

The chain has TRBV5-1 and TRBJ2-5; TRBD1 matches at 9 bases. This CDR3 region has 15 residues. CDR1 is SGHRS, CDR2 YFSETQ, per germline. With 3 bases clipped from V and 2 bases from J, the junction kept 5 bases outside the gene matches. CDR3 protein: CASSSGTGKQETQYF. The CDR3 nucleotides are TGCGCCAGCAGCTCCGGGACAGGGAAACAAGAGACCCAGTACTTC.

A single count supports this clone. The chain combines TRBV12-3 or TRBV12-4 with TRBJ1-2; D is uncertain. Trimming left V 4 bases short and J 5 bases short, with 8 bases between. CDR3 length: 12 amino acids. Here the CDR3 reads CASSYEQYGYTF. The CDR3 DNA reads TGTGCCAGCAGTTATGAACAGTATGGCTACACCTTC.

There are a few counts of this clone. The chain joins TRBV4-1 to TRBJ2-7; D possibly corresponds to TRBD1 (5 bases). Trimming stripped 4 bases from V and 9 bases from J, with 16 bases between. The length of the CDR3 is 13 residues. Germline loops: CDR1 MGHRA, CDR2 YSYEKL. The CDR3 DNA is TGCGCCAGCAGCCTTCAAGCAGGGTTCGGGCAGTACTTC. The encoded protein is CASSLQAGFGQYF.

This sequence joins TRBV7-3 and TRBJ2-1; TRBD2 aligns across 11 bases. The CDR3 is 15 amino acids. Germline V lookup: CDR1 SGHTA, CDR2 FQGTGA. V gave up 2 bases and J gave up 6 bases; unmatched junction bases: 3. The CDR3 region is CASSLASGGSNEQFF. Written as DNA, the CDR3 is TGTGCCAGCAGCTTAGCTAGCGGGGGGAGCAATGAGCAGTTCTTC.

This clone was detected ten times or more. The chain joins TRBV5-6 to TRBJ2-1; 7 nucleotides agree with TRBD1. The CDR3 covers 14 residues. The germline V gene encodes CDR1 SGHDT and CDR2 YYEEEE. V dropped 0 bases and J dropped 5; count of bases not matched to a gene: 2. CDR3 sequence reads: CASSLVGQHNEQFF. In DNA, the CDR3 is TGTGCCAGCAGCTTGGTGGGACAGCACAATGAGCAGTTCTTC.

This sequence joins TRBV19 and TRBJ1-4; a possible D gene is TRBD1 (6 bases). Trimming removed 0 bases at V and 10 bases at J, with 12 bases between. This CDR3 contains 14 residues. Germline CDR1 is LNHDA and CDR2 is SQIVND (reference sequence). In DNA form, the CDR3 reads TGTGCCAGTAGTATAGAGAGCCGAGGGGGAAAACTGTTTTTT. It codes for CASSIESRGGKLFF.

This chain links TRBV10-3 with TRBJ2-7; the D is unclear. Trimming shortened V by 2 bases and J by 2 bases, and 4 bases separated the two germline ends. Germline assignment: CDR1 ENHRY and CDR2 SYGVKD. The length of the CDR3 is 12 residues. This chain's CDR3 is CAISERAYEQYF. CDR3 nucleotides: TGTGCCATCAGTGAGAGAGCCTACGAGCAGTACTTC.

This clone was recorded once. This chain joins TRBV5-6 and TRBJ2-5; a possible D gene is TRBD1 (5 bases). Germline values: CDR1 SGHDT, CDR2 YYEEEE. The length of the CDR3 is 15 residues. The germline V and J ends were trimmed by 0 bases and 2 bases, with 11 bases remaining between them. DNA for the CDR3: TGTGCCAGCAGCTTGGGTCAGGGATCACAAGAGACCCAGTACTTC. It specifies CASSLGQGSQETQYF.